Listed here are 18 T cell receptor beta chains from one sample, sequenced in a study of T cell responses to AZD1222 COVID-19 vaccine. The assay was immunoSEQ multiplex PCR, and TCRdb's table has in-frame clones only and misses some. Among approximately 140,000 clones listed, approximately 90% were seen once. Sequences were derived from peripheral blood, sampled on day 0 of AZD1222 vaccination. These receptors all come from an adult in good health.

The chain combines TRBV18 with TRBJ1-4; D perhaps matches TRBD1 (6 bases). CDR3 length: 17 residues. V lost 1 base and J 7 bases, leaving 19 bases between the germline ends. Germline V gene data show CDR1 as KGHSH and CDR2 as LQKENI. In DNA, the CDR3 is TGTGCCAGCTCACCACAGTTGGACAGCGATGGTGGTGAAAAACTGTTTTTT. This gives the protein CASSPQLDSDGGEKLFF.

The chain has TRBV6-6 and TRBJ2-4, with no clear D. Looked up from germline, CDR1 is MNHNY and CDR2 is SVGAGI (reference sequence). V lost 5 bases and J lost 5, with 4 bases in between. This CDR3 has 11 amino acids. The CDR3 sequence is CASSNQNIQYF. In nucleotides, the CDR3 is TGTGCCAGCAGTAATCAAAACATTCAGTACTTC.

This clone has more than one count but fewer than ten. This rearrangement joins TRBV7-2 to TRBJ1-4; no clear D. Germline-derived CDR1 and CDR2 are SGHTA and FQGNSA. The CDR3 is 16 amino acids. Trimming pared 1 base from V and 0 bases from J, leaving 9 bases between. CDR3 nucleotide sequence: TGTGCCAGCAGCTTAGAATTTGGCTCAACTAATGAAAAACTGTTTTTT. Amino acids: CASSLEFGSTNEKLFF.

The chain carries TRBV6-2 or TRBV6-3 and TRBJ2-4; 7 bases are a match to TRBD2. CDR1 and CDR2 from the germline V gene are MNHEY and SVGEGT. V lost 3 bases to trimming and J lost 5 bases; unmatched junction nucleotides: 13. The CDR3 contains 17 residues. The chain's CDR3 is CASSYFSGRETQNIQYF. The CDR3 region has the DNA TGTGCCAGCAGTTATTTTAGTGGGAGGGAAACACAAAACATTCAGTACTTC.

In this sample, this clone turned up once. The chain couples TRBV7-2 to TRBJ2-4; D may be TRBD2 (5 bases). This CDR3 region has 18 residues. The V end lost 1 base, the J end lost 0 bases, and 16 bases lay between the germline ends. Germline V gene data show CDR1 as SGHTA and CDR2 as FQGNSA. CDR3 region: CASSLEPGVALAKNIQYF. CDR3 nucleotides: TGTGCCAGCAGCTTAGAACCCGGGGTCGCGCTAGCCAAAAACATTCAGTACTTC.

V usage is TRBV6-5 and J usage is TRBJ1-2, with D tentatively TRBD1 (6 bases). This CDR3 is built from 13 residues. Germline CDR1 MNHEY, CDR2 SVGAGI. V dropped 8 bases and J dropped 4 bases, with 14 bases sitting between them. The CDR3 coding sequence is TGTGCCAGCGGGGGCGGGGAGAGCTATGGCTACACCTTC. Encoded protein: CASGGGESYGYTF.

This clone has only a few counts. The chain links TRBV5-1 to TRBJ2-1, with a weak D call TRBD1 (5 bases). Per germline, CDR1 SGHRS and CDR2 YFSETQ. The CDR3 is made up of 14 amino acids. The V gene lost 4 bases and the J gene lost 5 bases, with 13 bases spanning the gap. CDR3 sequence: CASSGAGAHNEQFF. The CDR3 bases are TGCGCCAGCAGCGGGGCTGGGGCCCACAATGAGCAGTTCTTC. The full variable domain, in which reference TRBV5-1 and TRBJ2-1 provide the parts outside the CDR3, is KAGVTQTPRYLIKTRGQQVTLSCSPISGHRSVSWYQQTPGQGLQFLFEYFSETQRNKGNFPGRFSGRQFSNSRSEMNVSTLELGDSALYLCASSGAGAHNEQFFGPGTRLTVL.

V and J are TRBV29-1 and TRBJ2-5; 9 bases fit TRBD1. Germline V gene lookup returns CDR1 SQVTM and CDR2 ANQGSEA. The CDR3 spans 15 residues. The trim removed 4 bases at V and 3 bases at J, leaving 9 bases unmatched. The CDR3 DNA sequence: TGCAGCGTTGCTACCGGGACAGGGCGTGAAGAGACCCAGTACTTC. It encodes CSVATGTGREETQYF.

This clone showed up just once. The chain has TRBV3-1 (or the pseudogene TRBV3-2) and TRBJ1-1; D gene uncertain. Trimming removed 0 bases at V and 3 bases at J, with 5 bases between. CDR3 length: 13 residues. Germline CDR1 is LGHDT and CDR2 is YNNKEL (reference sequence). The CDR3 here is CASSQESYTEAFF. The CDR3 region has the DNA TGTGCCAGCAGCCAAGAGAGCTACACTGAAGCTTTCTTT.

The CDR3 loop reads CASSLSQATGELFF. The CDR3, as DNA: TGTGCCAGCAGCTTAAGTCAGGCCACCGGGGAGCTGTTTTTT. The chain combines TRBV7-2 with TRBJ2-2, with D hard to call. Trimming took off 2 bases at V and 4 bases at J, with 8 bases between the two ends. CDR3 length: 14 residues. Germline values: CDR1 SGHTA, CDR2 FQGNSA.

V gene TRBV27 combines with J gene TRBJ1-4, with TRBD1 matching 8 bases. V lost 4 bases, J lost 7 bases, and 17 bases stayed unmatched. Germline CDR1 is MNHEY and CDR2 is SMNVEV (reference sequence). The CDR3 is 18 amino acids. The CDR3 nucleotides are TGTGCCAGCAGTTCCGCCGGGACAGGCTGGTTAATGGGTGAAAAACTGTTTTTT. Amino acid sequence: CASSSAGTGWLMGEKLFF. Supplemented by reference TRBV27 and TRBJ1-4, the full variable domain reads EAQVTQNPRYLITVTGKKLTVTCSQNMNHEYMSWYRQDPGLGLRQIYYSMNVEVTDKGDVPEGYKVSRKEKRNFPLILESPSPNQTSLYFCASSSAGTGWLMGEKLFFGSGTQLSVL.

This rearrangement joins TRBV4-1 to TRBJ2-2, with D possibly being TRBD1 (5 bases). This CDR3 has 16 residues. V was clipped by 0 bases and J by 4 bases, with 12 bases between them. The germline CDR1 and CDR2 sequences are MGHRA and YSYEKL. The CDR3 loop is CASSQDRQGLTGELFF. The CDR3 coding sequence is TGCGCCAGCAGCCAAGACCGGCAGGGCCTCACCGGGGAGCTGTTTTTT.

J is TRBJ1-4 and V is TRBV30; TRBD1 might be the D (5 bases). Trimming pared 3 bases from V and 6 bases from J, leaving 14 bases between. CDR1 is GTSNPN and CDR2 is SVGIG in the germline V gene (reference sequence). This CDR3 contains 14 residues. The CDR3 nucleotides are TGTGCCTGGAGAGGGGCGGGGGGTTATGAAAAACTGTTTTTT. As protein: CAWRGAGGYEKLFF.

The chain employs TRBV19 and TRBJ2-2, with D possibly TRBD2 on 5 matching bases. V lost 3 bases, J lost 1 base, and 12 bases lay in between. The germline V gene has CDR1 LNHDA and CDR2 SQIVND (reference sequence). This CDR3 is built from 16 residues. CDR3 sequence: CASSIGLALNTGELFF. As DNA, the CDR3 is TGTGCCAGTAGTATTGGGCTAGCCTTGAACACCGGGGAGCTGTTTTTT.

V and J are TRBV11-2 and TRBJ1-1; no firm D call. The CDR3 contains 13 residues. V shed 3 bases and J shed 2 bases, with 7 bases lying between them. The germline CDR1 and CDR2 sequences are SGHAT and FQNNGV. DNA of the CDR3: TGTGCCAGCAGCTTCCAGGCAAACACTGAAGCTTTCTTT. Its translation: CASSFQANTEAFF.

The genes are TRBV21-1 and TRBJ2-7. TRBV21-1 is a pseudogene. The CDR3 extends over 15 amino acids. In nucleotides, the CDR3 is TGTGCCAGGCCCAAGGGACCCCGCACGACCTACGAGCAGTACTTC. Protein: CARPKGPRTTYEQYF.

The chain joins TRBV7-2 to TRBJ2-1, with 14 bases identical to TRBD2. This CDR3 contains 17 residues. V gave up 5 bases and J gave up 8 bases; unmatched junction bases: 11. In germline, CDR1 is SGHTA, CDR2 FQGNSA. CDR3 sequence reads: CASSPRTSGRRGDEQFF. For the CDR3, the DNA is TGTGCCAGCAGCCCCAGGACTAGCGGGAGGAGGGGCGATGAGCAGTTCTTC.

As DNA, the CDR3 is TGTGCCAGCAGTTACCCGGGTGGGGCCCTGACGGATGAGCAGTTCTTC. Translated, it gives CASSYPGGALTDEQFF. The chain is built from TRBV11-3 and TRBJ2-1; maybe TRBD1 (5 bases). CDR1 and CDR2 (germline): SGHNT, YENEEA. V lost 6 bases to trimming and J lost 8 bases, with 23 bases between them. This CDR3 has 16 residues.